A selection of T cell receptor beta chains follows, all from one sample in a study of OX40 agonist ivuxolimab in advanced cancers. Data came from immunoSEQ multiplex PCR; TCRdb stores just in-frame clones and leaves some out. The sample consists of 50,000 to 70,000 clones, roughly 84% of them appearing once. This sample comprised CD4+ or CD8+ T cells sorted from blood, obtained in a trial of the OX40 agonist ivuxolimab. The receptors come from an adult with an advanced solid tumor such as melanoma, head and neck, liver or kidney cancer. CDR3s include the opening cysteine and the closing phenylalanine or tryptophan. A D gene is named only where the DNA matches it firmly. Clone sizes are given selectively: once, few, many, or a class where the clone is expanded.

D	V	J	size	CDR3	DNA
NA	TRBV19	TRBJ2-1	once	CASSMGTPYNEQFF	TGTGCCAGTAGTATGGGGACACCCTACAATGAGCAGTTCTTC
NA	TRBV5-6	TRBJ1-2	NA	CASSLFAGQDGYTF	TGTGCCAGCAGCTTGTTTGCGGGGCAGGATGGCTACACCTTC
NA	TRBV6-1	TRBJ1-2	NA	CASSDWGGYGYTF	TGTGCCAGCAGTGACTGGGGGGGATATGGCTACACCTTC
NA	TRBV28	TRBJ2-2	NA	CASSLGGTDTGELFF	TGTGCCAGCAGTTTGGGGGGAACGGACACCGGGGAGCTGTTTTTT
NA	TRBV7-2	TRBJ2-5	NA	CASPFGSRGGQETQYF	TGTGCCAGCCCCTTCGGATCTAGGGGGGGGCAAGAGACCCAGTACTTC
NA	TRBV5-1	TRBJ1-5	NA	CASSLRGGNQPQHF	TGCGCCAGCAGCTTGCGTGGGGGCAATCAGCCCCAGCATTTT
NA	TRBV6-1	TRBJ2-7	NA	CASQLQGTSSYEQYF	TGTGCCAGCCAGTTGCAGGGGACATCCTCCTACGAGCAGTACTTC
NA	TRBV18	TRBJ1-6	NA	CASSPEQGSPLHF	TGTGCCAGCTCACCAGAGCAGGGTTCACCCCTCCACTTT
NA	TRBV6-1	TRBJ2-2	few	CASRGMGGYTGELFF	TGTGCCAGCAGAGGTATGGGGGGATACACCGGGGAGCTGTTTTTT
TRBD2	TRBV15	TRBJ2-5	NA	CATSGAFMTSSSETQYF	TGTGCCACCAGCGGGGCTTTTATGACTAGCTCTTCGGAGACCCAGTACTTC
NA	TRBV5-1	TRBJ2-3	NA	CASSPPADYLVADTQYF	TGCGCCAGCAGCCCGCCCGCGGACTATTTAGTGGCAGATACGCAGTATTTT
TRBD1	TRBV6-5	TRBJ2-7	NA	CASSLGQGRLEQYF	TGTGCCAGCAGTTTAGGACAGGGACGGTTGGAGCAGTACTTC
NA	TRBV6-1	TRBJ1-4	NA	CASSVGPDEKLFF	TGTGCCAGCAGCGTCGGACCTGATGAAAAACTGTTTTTT
NA	TRBV14	TRBJ1-1	NA	CASSQEALSEAFF	TGTGCCAGCAGCCAAGAGGCACTGAGTGAAGCTTTCTTT
TRBD2	TRBV10-1	TRBJ2-7	NA	CASSRGAGEDEQYF	TGCGCCAGCAGCCGCGGGGCGGGAGAAGACGAGCAGTACTTC
NA	TRBV19	TRBJ2-3	NA	CASSISREDTQYF	TGTGCCAGTAGTATTTCCAGGGAAGATACGCAGTATTTT
NA	TRBV28	TRBJ2-3	NA	CASSILTDTQYF	TGTGCCAGCAGCATCCTTACAGATACGCAGTATTTT
NA	TRBV5-1	TRBJ1-1	NA	CASNRAVNTEAFF	TGCGCCAGTAACCGGGCGGTGAACACTGAAGCTTTCTTT
TRBD2	TRBV9	TRBJ2-1	once	CASSVGRSAGGPGDEQFF	TGTGCCAGCAGCGTAGGAAGGTCGGCGGGGGGGCCAGGGGATGAGCAGTTCTTC
NA	TRBV7-9	TRBJ1-5	NA	CASSSTASNQPQHF	TGTGCCAGCAGCTCGACAGCTAGCAATCAGCCCCAGCATTTT
TRBD2	TRBV5-4	TRBJ2-3	NA	CASSLGAGGWTDTQYF	TGTGCCAGCAGCTTGGGAGCGGGGGGGTGGACAGATACGCAGTATTTT
NA	TRBV2	TRBJ2-7	NA	CASSQIRPSEQYF	TGTGCCAGCAGCCAGATCCGTCCGAGCGAGCAGTACTTC
NA	TRBV5-1	TRBJ2-7	NA	CASSRGVQGGEQYF	TGCGCCAGCAGCCGGGGGGTACAGGGAGGCGAGCAGTACTTC
NA	TRBV7-2	TRBJ1-4	NA	CASSPPRGAKEKLFF	TGTGCCAGCAGCCCCCCCCGGGGGGCTAAAGAAAAACTGTTTTTT
TRBD1	TRBV7-8	TRBJ2-2	NA	CASSSTGGRTGELFF	TGTGCCAGCAGCTCTACAGGGGGCCGAACCGGGGAGCTGTTTTTT
TRBD1	TRBV5-1	TRBJ2-3	NA	CASSLGQGTSDTQYF	TGCGCCAGCAGCTTGGGACAGGGGACTTCAGATACGCAGTATTTT
NA	TRBV9	TRBJ2-7	once	CASSVSWRTFYEQYF	TGTGCCAGCAGCGTATCGTGGCGGACCTTTTACGAGCAGTACTTC
NA	TRBV5-4	TRBJ2-3	NA	CASSLDGGWTDTQYF	TGTGCCAGCAGCTTAGATGGGGGCTGGACAGATACGCAGTATTTT
NA	TRBV9	TRBJ2-3	NA	CASSVRVFSTDTQYF	TGTGCCAGCAGCGTGAGGGTCTTCAGCACAGATACGCAGTATTTT
TRBD2	TRBV2	TRBJ2-5	NA	CASKRAGGIQETQYF	TGTGCCAGCAAGAGAGCGGGGGGTATCCAAGAGACCCAGTACTTC
NA	TRBV2	TRBJ1-4	NA	CASSADKLKLFF	TGTGCCAGCAGCGCAGACAAACTAAAACTGTTTTTT
TRBD2	TRBV7-2	TRBJ2-1	once	CASSLAAGGLEQFF	TGTGCCAGCAGCTTAGCGGCGGGGGGGCTTGAGCAGTTCTTC